This T cell receptor (beta chain) is from a study of blood T cell repertoires in COVID-19. Study background: Samples representing acute and convalescent COVID-19 were sourced from the United States, Italy and Spain. PBMCs, B-cell-depleted T cells, or T cells provided the cDNA or gDNA that made up the material.

Trimming pared 6 bases from V and 10 bases from J, leaving 10 bases between. The germline gives CDR1 MNHEY, CDR2 SVGAGI. The CDR3 covers 11 residues. In the study's own analysis: Estimation of nucleated cell counts was performed using reference gene primer amplification. Here immunoSEQ multiplex PCR was the method, and the copy in TCRdb shows in-frame clones only, minus some. V and J calls and clone size come straight from that table; D and trimming were deduced from the DNA. The table includes approximately 300,000 clones, 89% detected once. The chain carries TRBV6-5 and TRBJ2-1, with D possibly matching TRBD2 (6 bases). The sequence was obtained from a man aged 18 to 30 who had recovered from COVID-19. The sample taken for sequencing was peripheral blood. DNA of the CDR3: TGTGCCAGCAGCCTAGGGAGGGAGCAGTTCTTC. It is translated as CASSLGREQFF.